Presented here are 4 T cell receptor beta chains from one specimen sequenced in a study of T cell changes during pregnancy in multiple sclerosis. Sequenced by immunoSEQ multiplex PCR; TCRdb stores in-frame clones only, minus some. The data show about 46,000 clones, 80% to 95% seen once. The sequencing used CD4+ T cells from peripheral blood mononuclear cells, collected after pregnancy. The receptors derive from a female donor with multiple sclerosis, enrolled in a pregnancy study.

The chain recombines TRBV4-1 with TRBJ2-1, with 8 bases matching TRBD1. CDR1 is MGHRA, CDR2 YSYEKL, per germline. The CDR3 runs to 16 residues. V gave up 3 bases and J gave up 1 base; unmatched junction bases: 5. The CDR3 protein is CASSQLRDRSYNEQFF. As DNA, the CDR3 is TGCGCCAGCAGCCAGCTACGGGACAGGTCCTACAATGAGCAGTTCTTC.

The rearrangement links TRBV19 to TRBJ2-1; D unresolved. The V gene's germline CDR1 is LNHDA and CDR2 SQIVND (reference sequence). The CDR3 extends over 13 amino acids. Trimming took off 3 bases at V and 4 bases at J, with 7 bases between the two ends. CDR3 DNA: TGTGCCAGTAGTATGTACGGGTACAATGAGCAGTTCTTC. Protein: CASSMYGYNEQFF.

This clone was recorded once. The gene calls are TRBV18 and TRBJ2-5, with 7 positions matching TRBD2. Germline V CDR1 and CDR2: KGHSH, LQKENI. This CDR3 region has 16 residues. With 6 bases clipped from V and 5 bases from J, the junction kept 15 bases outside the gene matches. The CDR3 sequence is CASSPTPPGRFETQYF. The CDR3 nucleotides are TGTGCCAGCTCCCCAACTCCCCCCGGGAGGTTCGAGACCCAGTACTTC.

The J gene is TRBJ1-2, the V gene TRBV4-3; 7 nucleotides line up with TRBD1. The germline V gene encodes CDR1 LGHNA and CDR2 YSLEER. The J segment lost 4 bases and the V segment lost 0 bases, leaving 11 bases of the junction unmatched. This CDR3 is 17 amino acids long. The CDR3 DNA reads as TGCGCCAGCAGCCAAGATATCGGGGCAGGGGGTTTCTATGGCTACACCTTC. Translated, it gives CASSQDIGAGGFYGYTF.